The clone carrying this TCR beta chain appeared many times. Library preparation followed earlier protocols using designated TCR primers. TCRdb re-analysed the PCR reads in MiXCR, keeping a single row per CDR3 protein. The sample shows a few hundred thousand distinct CDR3 sequences, over 20% of them seen only once. This entry comes from a study of molecular identifiers for immune sequencing clone quantification. Germline CDR1 is SGHVS and CDR2 is FNYEAQ. The CDR3 loop spans 11 amino acids. With 4 bases removed from V and 4 bases from J, the gap between germline ends came to 1 base. The chain combines TRBV7-6 with TRBJ2-2; D is unresolved. The sample consisted of naive CD8+ T cells from blood, with Jurkat cell RNA spiked in. The subset here: FACS-sorted CD8+CD4-CCR7+CD45RA+ naive T cells. The receptor was isolated from a human donor in good health. Some libraries in this study had Jurkat cell RNA spiked in. The DNA for the CDR3 is TGTGCCAGCAGCTCCACCGGGGAGCTGTTTTTT. Amino acid sequence: CASSSTGELFF.